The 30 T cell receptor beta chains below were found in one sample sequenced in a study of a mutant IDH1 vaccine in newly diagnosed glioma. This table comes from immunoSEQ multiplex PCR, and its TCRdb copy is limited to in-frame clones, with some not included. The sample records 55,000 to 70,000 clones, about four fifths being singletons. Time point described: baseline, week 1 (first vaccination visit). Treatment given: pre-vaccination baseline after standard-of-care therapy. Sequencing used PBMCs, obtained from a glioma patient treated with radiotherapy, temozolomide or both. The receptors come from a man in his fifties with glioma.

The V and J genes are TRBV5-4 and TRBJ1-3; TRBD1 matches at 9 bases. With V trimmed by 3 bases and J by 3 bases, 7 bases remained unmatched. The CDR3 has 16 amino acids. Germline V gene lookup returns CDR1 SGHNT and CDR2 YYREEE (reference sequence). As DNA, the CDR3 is TGTGCCAGCAGCTCCTCCGGGACAGGGAGTGGAAACACCATATATTTT. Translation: CASSSSGTGSGNTIYF.

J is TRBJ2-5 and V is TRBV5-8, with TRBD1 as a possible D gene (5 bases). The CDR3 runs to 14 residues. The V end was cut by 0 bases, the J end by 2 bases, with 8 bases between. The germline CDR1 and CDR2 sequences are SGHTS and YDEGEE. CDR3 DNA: TGTGCCAGCAGCTTGGGCGGACATCAAGAGACCCAGTACTTC. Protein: CASSLGGHQETQYF.

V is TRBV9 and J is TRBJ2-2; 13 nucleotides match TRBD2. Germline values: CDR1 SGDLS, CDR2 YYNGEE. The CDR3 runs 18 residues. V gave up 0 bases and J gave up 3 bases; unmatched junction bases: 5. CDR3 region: CASSVVGTSGAHTGELFF. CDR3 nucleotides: TGTGCCAGCAGCGTAGTCGGGACTAGCGGGGCCCACACCGGGGAGCTGTTTTTT.

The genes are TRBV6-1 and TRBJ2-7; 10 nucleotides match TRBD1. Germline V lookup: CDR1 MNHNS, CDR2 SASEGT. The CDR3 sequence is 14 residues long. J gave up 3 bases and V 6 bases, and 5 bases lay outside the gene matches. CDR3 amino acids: CASRTGGTDYEQYF. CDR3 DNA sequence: TGTGCCAGCAGGACAGGGGGCACCGACTACGAGCAGTACTTC.

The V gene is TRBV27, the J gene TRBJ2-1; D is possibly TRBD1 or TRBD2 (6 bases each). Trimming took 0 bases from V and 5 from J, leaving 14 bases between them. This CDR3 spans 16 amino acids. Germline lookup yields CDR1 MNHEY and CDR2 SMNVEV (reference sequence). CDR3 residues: CASSLSEGQRNNEQFF. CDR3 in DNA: TGTGCCAGCAGTTTATCGGAGGGACAACGCAACAATGAGCAGTTCTTC.

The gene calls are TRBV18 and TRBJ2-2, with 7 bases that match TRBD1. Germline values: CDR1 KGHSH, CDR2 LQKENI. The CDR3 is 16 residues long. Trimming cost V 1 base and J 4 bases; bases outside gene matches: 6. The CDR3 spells CASSPRQTGSTGELFF. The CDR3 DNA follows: TGTGCCAGCTCACCACGCCAGACAGGGTCCACCGGGGAGCTGTTTTTT.

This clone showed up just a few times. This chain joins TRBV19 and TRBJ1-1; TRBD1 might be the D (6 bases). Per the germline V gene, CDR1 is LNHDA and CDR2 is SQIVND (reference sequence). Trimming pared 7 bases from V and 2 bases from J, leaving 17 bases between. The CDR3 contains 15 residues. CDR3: CASTKGGARNTEAFF. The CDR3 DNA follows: TGTGCCAGTACCAAAGGGGGGGCACGAAACACTGAAGCTTTCTTT. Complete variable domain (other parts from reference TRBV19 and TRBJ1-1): DGGITQSPKYLFRKEGQNVTLSCEQNLNHDAMYWYRQDPGQGLRLIYYSQIVNDFQKGDIAEGYSVSREKKESFPLTVTSAQKNPTAFYLCASTKGGARNTEAFFGQGTRLTVV.

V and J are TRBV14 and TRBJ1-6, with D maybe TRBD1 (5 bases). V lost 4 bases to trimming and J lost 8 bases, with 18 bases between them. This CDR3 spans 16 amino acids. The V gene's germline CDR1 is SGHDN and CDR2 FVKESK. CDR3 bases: TGTGCCAGCAGCCTAGCAGGGACGCGTGGAGATTCACCCCTCCACTTT. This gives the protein CASSLAGTRGDSPLHF.

CDR3 nucleotide sequence: TGTGCCAGCAGTTATCGGGGGCTGGAGACCCAGTACTTC. Its translation: CASSYRGLETQYF. The J gene is TRBJ2-5, the V gene TRBV6-5; D tentatively reads TRBD1 or TRBD2 (6 bases each). V was clipped by 3 bases and J by 5 bases, with 10 bases between them. Germline values: CDR1 MNHEY, CDR2 SVGAGI. CDR3 length equals 13 residues.

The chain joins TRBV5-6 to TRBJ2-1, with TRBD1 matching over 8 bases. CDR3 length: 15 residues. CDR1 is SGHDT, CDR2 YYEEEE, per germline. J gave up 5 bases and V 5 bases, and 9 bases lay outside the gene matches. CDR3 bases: TGTGCCAGCAGTCTGCGAGACAGGGGCAACAATGAGCAGTTCTTC. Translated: CASSLRDRGNNEQFF.

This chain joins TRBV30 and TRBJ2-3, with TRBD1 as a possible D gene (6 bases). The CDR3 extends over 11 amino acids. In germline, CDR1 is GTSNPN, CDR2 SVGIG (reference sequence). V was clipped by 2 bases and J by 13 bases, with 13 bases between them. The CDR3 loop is CAWSPRQAEYF. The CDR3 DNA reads TGTGCCTGGAGTCCGCGACAGGCAGAGTATTTT.

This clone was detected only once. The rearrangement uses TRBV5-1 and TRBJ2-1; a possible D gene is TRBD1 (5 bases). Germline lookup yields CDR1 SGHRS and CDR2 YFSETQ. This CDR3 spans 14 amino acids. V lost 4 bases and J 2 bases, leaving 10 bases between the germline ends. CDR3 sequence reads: CASSRAGTYNEQFF. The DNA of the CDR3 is TGCGCCAGCAGCCGTGCAGGGACCTACAATGAGCAGTTCTTC.

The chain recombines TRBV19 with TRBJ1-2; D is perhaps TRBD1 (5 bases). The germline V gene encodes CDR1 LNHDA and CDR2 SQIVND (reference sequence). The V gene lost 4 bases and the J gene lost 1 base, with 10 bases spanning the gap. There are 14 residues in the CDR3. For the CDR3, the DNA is TGTGCCAGTAGTACTGTGACAGTTAACTATGGCTACACCTTC. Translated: CASSTVTVNYGYTF.

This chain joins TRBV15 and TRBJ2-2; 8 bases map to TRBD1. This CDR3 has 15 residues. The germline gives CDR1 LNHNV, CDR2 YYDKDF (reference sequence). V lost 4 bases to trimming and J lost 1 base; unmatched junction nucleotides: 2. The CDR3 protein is CATSNGQGNTGELFF. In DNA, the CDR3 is TGTGCCACCAGCAACGGACAGGGGAACACCGGGGAGCTGTTTTTT.

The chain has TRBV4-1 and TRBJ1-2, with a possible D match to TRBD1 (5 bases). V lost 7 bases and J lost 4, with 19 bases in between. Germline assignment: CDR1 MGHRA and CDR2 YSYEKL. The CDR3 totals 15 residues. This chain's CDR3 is CASTPVKGTSYGYTF. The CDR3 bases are TGCGCCAGCACCCCCGTTAAAGGGACGTCCTATGGCTACACCTTC.

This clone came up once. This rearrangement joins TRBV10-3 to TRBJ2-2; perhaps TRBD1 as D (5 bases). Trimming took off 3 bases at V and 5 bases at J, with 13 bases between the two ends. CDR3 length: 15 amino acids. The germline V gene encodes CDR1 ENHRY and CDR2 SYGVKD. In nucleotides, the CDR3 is TGTGCCATCAGTGATCTGGGGCCAGGAACCGGGGAGCTGTTTTTT. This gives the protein CAISDLGPGTGELFF.

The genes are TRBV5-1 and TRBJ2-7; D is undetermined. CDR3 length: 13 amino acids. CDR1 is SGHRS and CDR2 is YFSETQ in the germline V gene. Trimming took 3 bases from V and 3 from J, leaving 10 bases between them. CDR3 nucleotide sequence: TGCGCCAGCAGCTCGGACGGGTTCTACGAGCAGTACTTC. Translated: CASSSDGFYEQYF.

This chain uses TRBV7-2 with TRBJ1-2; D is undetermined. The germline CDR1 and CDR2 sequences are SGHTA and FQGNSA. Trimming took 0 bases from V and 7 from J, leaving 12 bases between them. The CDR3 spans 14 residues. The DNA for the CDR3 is TGTGCCAGCAGCTTAGCGGGAATGTGGGGTGGCTACACCTTC. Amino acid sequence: CASSLAGMWGGYTF.

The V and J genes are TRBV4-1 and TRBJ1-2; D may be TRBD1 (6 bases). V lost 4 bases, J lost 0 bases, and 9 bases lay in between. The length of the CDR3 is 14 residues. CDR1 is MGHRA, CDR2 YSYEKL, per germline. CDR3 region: CASSPTGSNYGYTF. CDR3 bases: TGCGCCAGCAGCCCGACAGGTTCTAACTATGGCTACACCTTC.

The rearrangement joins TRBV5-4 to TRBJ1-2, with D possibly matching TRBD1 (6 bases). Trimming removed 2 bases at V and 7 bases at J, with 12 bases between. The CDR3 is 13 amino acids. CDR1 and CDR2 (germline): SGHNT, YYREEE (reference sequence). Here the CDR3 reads CASSLPGEVGYTF. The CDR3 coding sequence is TGTGCCAGCAGCTTACCAGGGGAAGTTGGCTACACCTTC.

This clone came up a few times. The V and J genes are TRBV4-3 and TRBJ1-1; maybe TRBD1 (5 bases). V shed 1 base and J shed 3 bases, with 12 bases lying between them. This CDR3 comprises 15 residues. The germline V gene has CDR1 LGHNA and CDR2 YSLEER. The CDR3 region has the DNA TGCGCCAGCAGCCAAGGTGTGTTCAGGGACACTGAAGCTTTCTTT. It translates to CASSQGVFRDTEAFF.

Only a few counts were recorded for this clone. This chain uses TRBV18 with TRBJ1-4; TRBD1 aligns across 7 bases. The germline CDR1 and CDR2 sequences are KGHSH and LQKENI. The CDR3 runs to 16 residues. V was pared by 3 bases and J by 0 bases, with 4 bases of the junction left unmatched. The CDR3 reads CASSPRDSATNEKLFF. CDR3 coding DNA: TGTGCCAGCTCACCGAGGGACAGTGCAACTAATGAAAAACTGTTTTTT.

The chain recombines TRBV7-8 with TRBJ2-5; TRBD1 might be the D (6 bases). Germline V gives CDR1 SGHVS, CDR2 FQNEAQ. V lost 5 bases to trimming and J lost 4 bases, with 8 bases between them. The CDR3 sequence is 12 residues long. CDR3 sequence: CASSRGGETQYF. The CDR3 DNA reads TGTGCCAGCAGCCGAGGGGGAGAGACCCAGTACTTC.

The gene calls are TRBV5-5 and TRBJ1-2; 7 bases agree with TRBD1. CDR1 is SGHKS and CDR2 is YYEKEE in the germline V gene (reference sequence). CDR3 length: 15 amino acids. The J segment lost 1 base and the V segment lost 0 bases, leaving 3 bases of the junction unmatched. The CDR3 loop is CASSLERQGNYGYTF. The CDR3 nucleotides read TGTGCCAGCAGCTTGGAGAGACAGGGTAACTATGGCTACACCTTC.

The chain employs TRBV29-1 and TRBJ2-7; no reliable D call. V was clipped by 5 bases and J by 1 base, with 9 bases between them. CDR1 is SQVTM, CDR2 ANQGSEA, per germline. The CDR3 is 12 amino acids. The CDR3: CSVFDTSYEQYF. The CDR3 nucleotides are TGCAGCGTTTTCGACACATCCTACGAGCAGTACTTC.

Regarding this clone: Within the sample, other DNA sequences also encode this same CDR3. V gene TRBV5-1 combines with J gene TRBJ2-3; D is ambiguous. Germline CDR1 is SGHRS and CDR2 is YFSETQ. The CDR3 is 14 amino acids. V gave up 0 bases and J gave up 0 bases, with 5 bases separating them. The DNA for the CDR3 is TGCGCCAGCAGCTTGGGCGGAAGCACAGATACGCAGTATTTT. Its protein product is CASSLGGSTDTQYF. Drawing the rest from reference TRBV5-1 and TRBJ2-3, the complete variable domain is KAGVTQTPRYLIKTRGQQVTLSCSPISGHRSVSWYQQTPGQGLQFLFEYFSETQRNKGNFPGRFSGRQFSNSRSEMNVSTLELGDSALYLCASSLGGSTDTQYFGPGTRLTVL.

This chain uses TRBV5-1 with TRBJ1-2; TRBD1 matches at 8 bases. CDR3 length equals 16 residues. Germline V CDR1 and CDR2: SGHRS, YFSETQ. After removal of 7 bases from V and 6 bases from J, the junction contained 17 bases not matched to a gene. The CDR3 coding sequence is TGCGCCAGCGGTTTATCGGGACAGGCGAAGTACGATGGCTACACCTTC. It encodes CASGLSGQAKYDGYTF.

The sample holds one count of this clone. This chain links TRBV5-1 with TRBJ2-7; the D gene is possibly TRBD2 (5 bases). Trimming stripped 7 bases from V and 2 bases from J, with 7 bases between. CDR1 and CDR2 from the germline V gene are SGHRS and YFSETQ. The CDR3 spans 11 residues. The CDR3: CASSGTYEQYF. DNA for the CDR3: TGCGCCAGCTCCGGGACCTACGAGCAGTACTTC.

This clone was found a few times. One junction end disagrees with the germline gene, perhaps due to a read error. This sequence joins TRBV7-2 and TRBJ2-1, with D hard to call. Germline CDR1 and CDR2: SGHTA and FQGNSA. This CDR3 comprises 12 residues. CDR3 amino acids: CASSLDLNEQFF. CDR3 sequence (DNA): TGTGCCAGCAGTTTAGACTTGAATGAGCAGTTCTTC.

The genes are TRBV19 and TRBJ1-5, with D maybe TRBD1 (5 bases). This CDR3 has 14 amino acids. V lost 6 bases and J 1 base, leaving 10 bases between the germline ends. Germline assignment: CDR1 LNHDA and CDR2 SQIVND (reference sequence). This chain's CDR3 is CASRGGRSNQPQHF. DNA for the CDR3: TGTGCCAGTAGGGGGGGGAGGAGCAATCAGCCCCAGCATTTT.